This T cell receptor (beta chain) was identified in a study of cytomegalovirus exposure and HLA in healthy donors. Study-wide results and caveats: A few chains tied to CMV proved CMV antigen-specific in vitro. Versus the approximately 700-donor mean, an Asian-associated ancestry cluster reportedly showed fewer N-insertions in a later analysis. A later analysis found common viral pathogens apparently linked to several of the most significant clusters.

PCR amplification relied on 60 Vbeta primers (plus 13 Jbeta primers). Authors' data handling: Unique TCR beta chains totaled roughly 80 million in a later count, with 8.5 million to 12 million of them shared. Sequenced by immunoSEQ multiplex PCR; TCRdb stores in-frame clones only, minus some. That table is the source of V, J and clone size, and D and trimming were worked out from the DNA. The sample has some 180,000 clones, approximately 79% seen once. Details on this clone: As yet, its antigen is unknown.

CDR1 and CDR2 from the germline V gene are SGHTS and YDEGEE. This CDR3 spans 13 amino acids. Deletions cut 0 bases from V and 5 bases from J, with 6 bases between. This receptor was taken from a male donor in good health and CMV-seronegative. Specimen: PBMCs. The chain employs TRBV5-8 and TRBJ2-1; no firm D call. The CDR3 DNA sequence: TGTGCCAGCAGCTTGGCTGCTAACAATGAGCAGTTCTTC. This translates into CASSLAANNEQFF. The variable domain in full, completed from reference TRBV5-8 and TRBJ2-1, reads EAGVTQSPTHLIKTRGQQATLRCSPISGHTSVYWYQQALGLGLQFLLWYDEGEERNRGNFPPRFSGRQFPNYSSELNVNALELEDSALYLCASSLAANNEQFFGPGTRLTVL.